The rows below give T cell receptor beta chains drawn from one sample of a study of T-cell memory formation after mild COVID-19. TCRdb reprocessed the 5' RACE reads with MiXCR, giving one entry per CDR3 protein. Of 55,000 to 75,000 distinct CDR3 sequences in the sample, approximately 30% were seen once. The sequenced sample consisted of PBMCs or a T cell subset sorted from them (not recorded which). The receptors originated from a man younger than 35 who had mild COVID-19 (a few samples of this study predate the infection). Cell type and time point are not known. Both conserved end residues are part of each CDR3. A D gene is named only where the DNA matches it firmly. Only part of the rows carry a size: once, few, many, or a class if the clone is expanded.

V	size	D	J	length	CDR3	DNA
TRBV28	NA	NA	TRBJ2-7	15	CASSPGPGVTYEQYF	TGTGCCAGCAGCCCGGGACCGGGGGTCACCTACGAGCAGTACTTC
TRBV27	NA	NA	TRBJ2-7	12	CASHGGTYEQYF	TGTGCCAGCCACGGGGGTACCTACGAGCAGTACTTC
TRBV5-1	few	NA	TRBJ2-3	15	CASSLARPSTDTQYF	TGCGCCAGCAGCTTGGCCAGACCTAGCACAGATACGCAGTATTTT
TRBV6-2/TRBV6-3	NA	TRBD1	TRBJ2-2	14	CASTTGSNTGELFF	TGTGCCAGCACGACAGGGTCAAACACCGGGGAGCTGTTTTTT
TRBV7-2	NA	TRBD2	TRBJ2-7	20	CASSLALWWLAGPPPYEQYF	TGTGCCAGCAGCTTAGCGCTTTGGTGGCTAGCGGGGCCCCCCCCCTACGAGCAGTACTTC
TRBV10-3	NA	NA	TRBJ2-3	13	CATRTESTDTQYF	TGTGCCACCCGGACGGAGAGCACAGATACGCAGTATTTT
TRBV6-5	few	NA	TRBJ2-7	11	CATSRGYEQYF	TGTGCCACCTCGAGGGGGTACGAGCAGTACTTC
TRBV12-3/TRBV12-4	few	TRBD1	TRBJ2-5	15	CASSRDRGVQETQYF	TGTGCCAGCAGTCGGGACAGGGGAGTCCAAGAGACCCAGTACTTC
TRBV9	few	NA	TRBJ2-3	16	CASSPRPGPNADTQYF	TGTGCCAGCAGCCCCCGGCCGGGACCGAACGCAGATACGCAGTATTTT
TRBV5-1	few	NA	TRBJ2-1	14	CASSSRGSYNEQFF	TGCGCCAGCAGCTCAAGAGGCTCCTACAATGAGCAGTTCTTC
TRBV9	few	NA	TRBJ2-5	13	CASSVDSRETQYF	TGTGCCAGCAGCGTGGACTCGAGGGAGACCCAGTACTTC
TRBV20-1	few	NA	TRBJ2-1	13	CSAIPTTHNEQFF	TGCAGTGCTATACCTACAACCCACAATGAGCAGTTCTTC
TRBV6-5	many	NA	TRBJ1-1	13	CASSYRANTEAFF	TGTGCCAGCAGTTACAGGGCGAACACTGAAGCTTTCTTT
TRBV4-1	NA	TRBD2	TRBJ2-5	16	CASSPGTSGGMETQYF	TGCGCCAGCAGCCCTGGGACTAGCGGGGGTATGGAGACCCAGTACTTC
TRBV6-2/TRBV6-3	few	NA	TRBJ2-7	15	CASSYRPFVGGEQYF	TGTGCCAGCAGTTACCGTCCGTTCGTGGGGGGCGAGCAGTACTTC
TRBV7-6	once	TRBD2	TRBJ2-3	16	CASSFIAGGPTDTQYF	TGTGCCAGCAGCTTTATAGCGGGGGGACCCACAGATACGCAGTATTTT
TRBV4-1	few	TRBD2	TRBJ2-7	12	CASSAGRGGKLF	TGCGCCAGCAGCGCAGGGAGGGGCGGGAAGCTCTTC
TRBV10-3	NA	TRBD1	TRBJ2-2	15	CATGQGAENTGELFF	TGTGCCACCGGACAGGGGGCGGAGAACACCGGGGAGCTGTTTTTT
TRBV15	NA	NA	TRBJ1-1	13	CATSRARYTEAFF	TGTGCCACCAGCAGAGCGAGATACACTGAAGCTTTCTTT
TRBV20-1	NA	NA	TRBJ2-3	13	CSWGGGPPDTQYF	TGCAGTTGGGGGGGGGGCCCCCCGGATACGCAGTATTTT
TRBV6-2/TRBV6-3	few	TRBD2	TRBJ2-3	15	CASSYGGGASDTQYF	TGTGCCAGCAGTTACGGCGGGGGGGCTTCAGATACGCAGTATTTT
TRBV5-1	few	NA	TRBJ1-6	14	CASSSRGQSTPLHF	TGCGCCAGCAGCTCCAGAGGACAGAGTACACCCCTCCACTTT
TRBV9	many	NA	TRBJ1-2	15	CASSVATPGPYGYTF	TGTGCCAGCAGCGTGGCCACCCCCGGGCCCTATGGCTACACCTTC
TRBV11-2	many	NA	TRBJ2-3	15	CASSPTPLSTDTQYF	TGTGCCAGCAGCCCGACACCTCTAAGCACAGATACGCAGTATTTT
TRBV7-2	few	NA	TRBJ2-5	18	CASSLVGGATLNEETQYF	TGTGCCAGCAGCTTAGTGGGGGGGGCGACTTTAAATGAAGAGACCCAGTACTTC
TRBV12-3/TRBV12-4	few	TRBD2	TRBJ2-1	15	CASRPSGGYYNEQFF	TGTGCCAGCCGACCCAGCGGGGGTTACTACAATGAGCAGTTCTTC
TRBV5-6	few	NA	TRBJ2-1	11	CASSLFPEQFF	TGTGCCAGCAGCTTGTTCCCTGAGCAGTTCTTC
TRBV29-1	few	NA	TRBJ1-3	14	CSVEDMSSGNTIYF	TGCAGCGTTGAAGATATGAGCTCTGGAAACACCATATATTTT
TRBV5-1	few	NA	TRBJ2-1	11	CASSLGREQFF	TGCGCCAGCAGCTTAGGACGTGAGCAGTTCTTC
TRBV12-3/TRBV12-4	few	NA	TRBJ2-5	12	CASNEGEETQYF	TGTGCCAGCAATGAAGGGGAAGAGACCCAGTACTTC
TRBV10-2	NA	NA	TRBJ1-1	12	CASTGMNTEAFF	TGCGCCAGCACCGGGATGAACACTGAAGCTTTCTTT
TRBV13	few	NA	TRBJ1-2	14	CASSRTDRNYGYTF	TGTGCCAGCAGCCGGACAGATCGTAACTATGGCTACACCTTC
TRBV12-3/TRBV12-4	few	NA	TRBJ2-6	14	CASSFGSGANVLTF	TGTGCCAGCAGTTTTGGCTCTGGGGCCAACGTCCTGACTTTC
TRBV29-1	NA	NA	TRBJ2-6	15	CSVVDGGSGANVLTF	TGCAGCGTTGTTGACGGAGGCTCTGGGGCCAACGTCCTGACTTTC
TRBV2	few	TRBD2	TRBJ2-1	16	CASSVTTSGVYNEQFF	TGTGCCAGCAGTGTAACAACTAGCGGAGTCTACAATGAGCAGTTCTTC
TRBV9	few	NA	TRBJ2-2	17	CASSAYKRGPDTGELFF	TGTGCCAGCAGCGCATACAAGAGGGGCCCCGATACCGGGGAGCTGTTTTTT
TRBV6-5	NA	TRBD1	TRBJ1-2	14	CASSPGQGGKGYTF	TGTGCCAGCAGTCCCGGACAGGGCGGAAAAGGCTACACCTTC
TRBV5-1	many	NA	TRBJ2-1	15	CASSLDGGSYNEQFF	TGCGCCAGCAGCTTGGATGGGGGGTCCTACAATGAGCAGTTCTTC
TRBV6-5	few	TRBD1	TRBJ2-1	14	CASTQGQGVNEQFF	TGTGCCAGCACCCAAGGACAGGGGGTCAATGAGCAGTTCTTC
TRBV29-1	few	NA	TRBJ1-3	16	CSVVLGGRSLENTIYF	TGCAGCGTTGTTCTAGGCGGGAGATCTCTGGAAAACACCATATATTTT
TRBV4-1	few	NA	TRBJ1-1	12	CASSQENHEAFF	TGCGCCAGCAGCCAAGAGAACCATGAAGCTTTCTTT
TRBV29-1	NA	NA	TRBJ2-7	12	CSVGSLSYEQYF	TGCAGCGTTGGAAGCCTTAGCTACGAGCAGTACTTC
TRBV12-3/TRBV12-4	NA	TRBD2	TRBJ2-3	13	CASSWDYTDTQYF	TGTGCCAGCAGTTGGGACTACACAGATACGCAGTATTTT
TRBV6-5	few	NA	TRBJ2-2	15	CASSPHRGTTGELFF	TGTGCCAGCAGTCCCCACCGGGGGACCACCGGGGAGCTGTTTTTT
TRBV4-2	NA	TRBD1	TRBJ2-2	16	CASSTPGQGNTGELFF	TGTGCCAGCAGCACACCGGGACAGGGAAACACCGGGGAGCTGTTTTTT
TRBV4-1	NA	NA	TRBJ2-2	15	CASSSRGPNTGELFF	TGCGCCAGCAGCAGCCGGGGACCTAACACCGGGGAGCTGTTTTTT
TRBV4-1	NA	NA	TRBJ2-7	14	CASSPLGPSREQYF	TGCGCCAGCAGCCCGCTTGGGCCTTCTAGGGAGCAGTACTTC
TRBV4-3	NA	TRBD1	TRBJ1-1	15	CASSQERTGDTEAFF	TGCGCCAGCAGCCAAGAGAGAACAGGGGACACTGAAGCTTTCTTT